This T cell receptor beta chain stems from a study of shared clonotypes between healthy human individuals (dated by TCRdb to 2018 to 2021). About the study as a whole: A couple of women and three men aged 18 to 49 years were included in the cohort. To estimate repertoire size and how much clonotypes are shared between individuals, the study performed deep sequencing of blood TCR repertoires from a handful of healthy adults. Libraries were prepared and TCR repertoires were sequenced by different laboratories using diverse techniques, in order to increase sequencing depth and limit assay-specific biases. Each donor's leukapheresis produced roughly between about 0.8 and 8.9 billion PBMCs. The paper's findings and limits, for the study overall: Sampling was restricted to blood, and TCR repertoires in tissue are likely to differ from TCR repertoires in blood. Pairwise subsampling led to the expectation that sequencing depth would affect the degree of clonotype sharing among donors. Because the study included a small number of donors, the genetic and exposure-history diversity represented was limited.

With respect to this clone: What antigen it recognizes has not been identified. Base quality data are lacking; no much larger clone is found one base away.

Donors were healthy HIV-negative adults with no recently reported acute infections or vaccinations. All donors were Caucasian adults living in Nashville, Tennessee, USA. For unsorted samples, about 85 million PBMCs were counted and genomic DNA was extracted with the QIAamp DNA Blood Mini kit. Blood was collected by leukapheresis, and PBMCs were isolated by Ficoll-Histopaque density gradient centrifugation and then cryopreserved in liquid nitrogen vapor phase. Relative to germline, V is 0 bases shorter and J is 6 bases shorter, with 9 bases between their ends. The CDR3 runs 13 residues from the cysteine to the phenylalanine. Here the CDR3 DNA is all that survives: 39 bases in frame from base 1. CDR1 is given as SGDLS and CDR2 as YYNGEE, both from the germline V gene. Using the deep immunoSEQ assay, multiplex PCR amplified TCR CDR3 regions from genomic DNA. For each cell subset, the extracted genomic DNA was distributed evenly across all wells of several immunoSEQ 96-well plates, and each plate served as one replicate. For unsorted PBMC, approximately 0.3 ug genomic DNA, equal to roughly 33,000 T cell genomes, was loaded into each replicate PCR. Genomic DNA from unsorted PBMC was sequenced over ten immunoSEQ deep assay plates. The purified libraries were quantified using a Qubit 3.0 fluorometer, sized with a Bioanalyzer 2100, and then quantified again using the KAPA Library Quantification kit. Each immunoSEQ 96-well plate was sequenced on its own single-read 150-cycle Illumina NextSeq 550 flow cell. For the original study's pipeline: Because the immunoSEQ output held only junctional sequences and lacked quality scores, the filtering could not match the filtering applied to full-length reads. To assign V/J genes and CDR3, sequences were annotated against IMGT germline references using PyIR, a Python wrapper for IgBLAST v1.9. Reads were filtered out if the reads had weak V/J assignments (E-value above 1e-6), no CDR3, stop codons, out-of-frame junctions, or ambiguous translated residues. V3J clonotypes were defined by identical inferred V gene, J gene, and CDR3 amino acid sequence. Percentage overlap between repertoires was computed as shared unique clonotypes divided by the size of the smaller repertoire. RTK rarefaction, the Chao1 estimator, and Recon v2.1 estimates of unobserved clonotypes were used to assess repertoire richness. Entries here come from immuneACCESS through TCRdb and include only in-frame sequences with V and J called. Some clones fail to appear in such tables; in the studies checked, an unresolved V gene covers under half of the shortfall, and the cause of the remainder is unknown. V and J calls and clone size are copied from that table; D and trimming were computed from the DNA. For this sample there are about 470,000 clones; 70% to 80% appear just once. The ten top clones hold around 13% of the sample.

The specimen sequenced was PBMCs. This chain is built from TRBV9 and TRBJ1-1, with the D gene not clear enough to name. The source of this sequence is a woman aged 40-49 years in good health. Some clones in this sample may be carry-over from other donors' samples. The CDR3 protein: CASSVVQSSEAFF. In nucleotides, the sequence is TGTGCCAGCAGCGTAGTACAGTCCTCTGAAGCTTTCTTT.